The T cell receptor beta chain under discussion was sequenced for a study of blood T cell repertoires in COVID-19. About the research overall: Sites across the United States, Italy and Spain contributed samples from acute and convalescent COVID-19. T cells, B-cell-depleted T cells, or PBMCs supplied cDNA or gDNA.

Assay used: immunoSEQ multiplex PCR; TCRdb lists only in-frame clones, some missing. This sample yields about 52,000 clones, of which approximately 82% are seen a single time; around 7.2% belongs to the top ten. The sequence was obtained from a man aged 65 to 79 with active COVID-19. The sequencing sample was made of peripheral blood.

As DNA, the CDR3 is TGTGCCAGCAGCTCTAAGCGGGGAGAGACCCAGTACTTC. Translated: CASSSKRGETQYF. The rearrangement joins TRBV7-2 to TRBJ2-5; 7 bases line up with TRBD2. V shed 4 bases, J shed 4 bases, and the junction held 3 bases outside the gene matches. This CDR3 region has 13 residues. Germline V gene data show CDR1 as SGHTA and CDR2 as FQGNSA.